Below, 3 T cell receptor beta chains from the same sample are listed, as sequenced in a study of shared clonotypes between healthy human individuals. The table came from immunoSEQ multiplex PCR; TCRdb's copy has only in-frame clones and leaves some out. The sample shows roughly 1,000,000 clones, approximately 80% of them seen only once. The sample consisted of memory CD4+ T cells from PBMCs. Subset indicated: CD45RA-negative fraction. Every receptor here comes from a man aged 18-30 years in good health. Some clones in this sample may be carry-over from other donors' samples.

V usage is TRBV7-9 and J usage is TRBJ1-1; D not resolved. The V gene's germline CDR1 is SEHNR and CDR2 FQNEAQ (reference sequence). This CDR3 region has 14 residues. The V end lost 0 bases, the J end lost 0 bases, and 5 bases lay between the germline ends. CDR3 region: CASSLAGMNTEAFF. The DNA for the CDR3 is TGTGCCAGCAGCTTAGCAGGGATGAACACTGAAGCTTTCTTT.

This clone has just one count. In the same sample, other DNA sequences code for this CDR3. V and J are TRBV29-1 and TRBJ2-7; no definite D call. The ends were cut back, 4 bases at V and 0 bases at J, with 4 bases in the middle. This CDR3 contains 11 residues. The germline gives CDR1 SQVTM, CDR2 ANQGSEA. CDR3 sequence (DNA): TGCAGCGTTGGCACCTCCTACGAGCAGTACTTC. Translation: CSVGTSYEQYF.

This chain connects TRBV19 to TRBJ1-4, with 8 nucleotides matching TRBD1. Per germline, CDR1 LNHDA and CDR2 SQIVND (reference sequence). CDR3 length equals 14 residues. After removal of 7 bases from V and 7 bases from J, the junction contained 8 bases not matched to a gene. CDR3: CASNPGQESEKLFF. Here the CDR3 DNA reads TGTGCCAGTAACCCGGGACAGGAGTCTGAAAAACTGTTTTTT.